This T cell receptor (beta chain) was identified during a study of spatial heterogeneity in lung cancer. Study summary: On average, each unique TCR and UMI combination appeared more than ten times in raw reads. Points from the study as a whole: How many expanded intratumoral alpha and beta TCRs were present tracked the tumor mutation count, which was a count of nonsynonymous mutations.

TCRdb independently ran MiXCR on the 5' RACE reads; one entry per CDR3 protein. This sample carries 11,000 or so distinct CDR3 sequences, approximately 15% of them seen once, and the ten largest clones take less than 20%. The time point here: sample taken at primary tumor resection. Unsorted whole RNA of tumor, nontumor lung or frozen PBMC was sequenced. This clonotype was counted between two and nine times. Its antigen is not known. Germline trimming cut 7 bases from V and 3 bases from J; bases unmatched to any gene: 11. The germline CDR1 and CDR2 sequences are SQVTM and ANQGSEA. The CDR3 is 14 residues long.

The gene calls are TRBV29-1 and TRBJ2-7, with 8 bases aligning to TRBD2. The starting material was lung tumor tissue, obtained at surgery. This TCR came from a male donor with early-stage non-small cell lung cancer. The CDR3: CSALGGVTLYEQYF. The CDR3 DNA reads as TGCAGCGCTCTCGGGGGGGTTACCCTCTACGAGCAGTACTTC.